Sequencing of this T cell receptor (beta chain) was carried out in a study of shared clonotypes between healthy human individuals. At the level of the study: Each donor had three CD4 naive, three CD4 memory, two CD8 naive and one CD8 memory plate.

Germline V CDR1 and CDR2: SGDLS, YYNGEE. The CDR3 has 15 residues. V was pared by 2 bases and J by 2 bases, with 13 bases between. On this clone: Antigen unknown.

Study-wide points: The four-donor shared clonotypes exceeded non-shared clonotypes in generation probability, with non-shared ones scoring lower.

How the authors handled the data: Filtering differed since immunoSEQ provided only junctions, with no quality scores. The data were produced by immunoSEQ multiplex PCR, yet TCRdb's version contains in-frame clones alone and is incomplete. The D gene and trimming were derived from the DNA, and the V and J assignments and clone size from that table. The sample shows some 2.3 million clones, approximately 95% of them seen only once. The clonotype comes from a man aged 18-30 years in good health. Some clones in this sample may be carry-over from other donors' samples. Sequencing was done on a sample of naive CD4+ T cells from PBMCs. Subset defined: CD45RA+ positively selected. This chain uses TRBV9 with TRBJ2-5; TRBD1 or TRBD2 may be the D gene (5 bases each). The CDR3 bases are TGTGCCAGCAGCGTTCAAGGGACCCGACAAGAGACCCAGTACTTC. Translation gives CASSVQGTRQETQYF.